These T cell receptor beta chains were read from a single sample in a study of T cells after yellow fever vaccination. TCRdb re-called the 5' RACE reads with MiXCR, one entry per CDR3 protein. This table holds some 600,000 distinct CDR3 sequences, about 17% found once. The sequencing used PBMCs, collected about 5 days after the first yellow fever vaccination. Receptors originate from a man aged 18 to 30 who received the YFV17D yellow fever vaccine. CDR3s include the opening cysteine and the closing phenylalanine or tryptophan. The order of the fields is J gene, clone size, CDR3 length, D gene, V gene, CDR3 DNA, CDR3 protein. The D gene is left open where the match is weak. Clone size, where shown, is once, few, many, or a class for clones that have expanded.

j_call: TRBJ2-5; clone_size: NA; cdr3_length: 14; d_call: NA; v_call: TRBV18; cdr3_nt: TGTGCCAGCTCATCTTCGGGGGACGGAGAGACCCAGTACTTC; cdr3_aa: CASSSSGDGETQYF
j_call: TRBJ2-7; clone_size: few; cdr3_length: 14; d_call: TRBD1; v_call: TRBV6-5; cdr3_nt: TGTGCCAGCAGTTACTCCCAGGGGGCTCGCGAGCAGTACTTC; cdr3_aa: CASSYSQGAREQYF
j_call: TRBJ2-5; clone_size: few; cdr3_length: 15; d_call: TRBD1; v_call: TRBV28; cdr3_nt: TGTGCCAGCAGCACAACAGGGGGCTCTGGAGAGACCCAGTACTTC; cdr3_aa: CASSTTGGSGETQYF
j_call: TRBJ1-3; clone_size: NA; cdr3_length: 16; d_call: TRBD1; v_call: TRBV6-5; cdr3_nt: TGTGCCAGCAGTTACTATCAGGGGGCGGGAGGAAACACCATATATTTT; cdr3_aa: CASSYYQGAGGNTIYF
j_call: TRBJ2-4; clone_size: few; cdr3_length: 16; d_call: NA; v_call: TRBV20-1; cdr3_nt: TGCAGTGCTTTTTTCGGGAGCCGACTTCCCAAAAACATTCAGTACTTC; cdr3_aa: CSAFFGSRLPKNIQYF
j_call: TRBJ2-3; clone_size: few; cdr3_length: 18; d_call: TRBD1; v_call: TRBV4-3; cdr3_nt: TGCGCCAGCAGCCTCCGCCCCGGGACAGGGGACTTCACAGATACGCAGTATTTT; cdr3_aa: CASSLRPGTGDFTDTQYF
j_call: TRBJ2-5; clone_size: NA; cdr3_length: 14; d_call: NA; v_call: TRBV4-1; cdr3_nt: TGCGCCAGCAGCCAAGGACCTATGCAAGAGACCCAGTACTTC; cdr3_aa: CASSQGPMQETQYF
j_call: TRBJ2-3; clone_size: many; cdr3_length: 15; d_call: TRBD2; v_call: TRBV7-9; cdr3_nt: TGTGCCAGCAGCATGGGCCCAGCGGGGGCCGATACGCAGTATTTT; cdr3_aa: CASSMGPAGADTQYF
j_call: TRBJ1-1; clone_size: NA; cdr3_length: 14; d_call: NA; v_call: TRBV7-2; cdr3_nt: TGTGCCAGCAGCTTAGGACCCCGAGACACTGAAGCTTTCTTT; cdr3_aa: CASSLGPRDTEAFF
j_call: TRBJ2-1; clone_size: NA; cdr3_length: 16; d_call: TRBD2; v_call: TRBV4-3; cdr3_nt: TGCGCCAGCAGCCAAGTAAAGGGACTAGAGTACAATGAGCAGTTCTTC; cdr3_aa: CASSQVKGLEYNEQFF
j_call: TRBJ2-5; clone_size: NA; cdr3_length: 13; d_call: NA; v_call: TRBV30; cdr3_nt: TGTGCCTGGAGTGTAGACCTGGGGGAGACCCAGTACTTC; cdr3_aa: CAWSVDLGETQYF
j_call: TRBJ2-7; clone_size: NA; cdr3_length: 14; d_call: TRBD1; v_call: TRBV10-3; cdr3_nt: TGTGCCATCAGTGCGGGACAGGGGGCTAACGAGCAGTACTTC; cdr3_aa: CAISAGQGANEQYF
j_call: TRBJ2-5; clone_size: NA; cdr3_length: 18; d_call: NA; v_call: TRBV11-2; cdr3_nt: TGTGCCAGCAGCTTAGGACGTTGGCTAACAGACTCTCAAGAGACCCAGTACTTC; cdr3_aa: CASSLGRWLTDSQETQYF
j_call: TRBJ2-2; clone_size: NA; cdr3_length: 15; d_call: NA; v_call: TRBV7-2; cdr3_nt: TGTGCCAGCAGCTTATTCGGGTCCATCACCGGGGAGCTGTTTTTT; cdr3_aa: CASSLFGSITGELFF
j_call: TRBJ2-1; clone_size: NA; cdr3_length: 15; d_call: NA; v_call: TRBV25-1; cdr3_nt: TGTGCCAGCAGTGACCAGGGGCCCGCCTACAATGAGCAGTTCTTC; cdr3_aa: CASSDQGPAYNEQFF
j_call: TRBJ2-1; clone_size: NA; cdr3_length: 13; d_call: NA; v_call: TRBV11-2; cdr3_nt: TGTGCCAGCAGCTTAGACAGTCAGGGTGAGCAGTTCTTC; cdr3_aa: CASSLDSQGEQFF